Presented here are 29 T cell receptor beta chains from one specimen sequenced in a study of cytomegalovirus exposure and HLA in healthy donors. 13 Jbeta primers and 60 Vbeta primers were used for the PCR. The table came from immunoSEQ multiplex PCR; TCRdb's copy has only in-frame clones and leaves some out. The table has under 200,000 clones, around 79% seen once. Source material: PBMCs. These receptors were obtained from a woman aged 45-59 years in good health and CMV-seronegative.

The count of this clone is one. The V call is TRBV18, the J call TRBJ1-1, with 7 bases that match TRBD1. This CDR3 has 14 residues. Germline assignment: CDR1 KGHSH and CDR2 LQKENI. V trimming: 6 bases; J trimming: 0 bases; junction bases outside the gene matches: 4. This CDR3 is CASSPDRVNTEAFF. CDR3 coding DNA: TGTGCCAGCTCGCCCGACAGGGTGAACACTGAAGCTTTCTTT.

This clone was counted a few times. The chain carries TRBV29-1 and TRBJ1-6; 9 bases map to TRBD1. V was clipped by 4 bases and J by 6 bases; unmatched bases: 7. The CDR3 length is 15 residues. Germline CDR1 is SQVTM and CDR2 is ANQGSEA. In DNA form, the CDR3 reads TGCAGCGTTGCTACAGGGGGCGCCTCTAATTCACCCCTCCACTTT. Amino acids: CSVATGGASNSPLHF.

The chain combines TRBV4-1 with TRBJ2-7, with D perhaps TRBD2 (6 bases). The V and J ends lost 5 bases and 7 bases respectively, with 21 bases between them. Germline lookup yields CDR1 MGHRA and CDR2 YSYEKL. This CDR3 has 15 amino acids. As DNA, the CDR3 is TGCGCCAGCAGCAGCACCGGGACTTCGAACTCGGAGCAGTACTTC. Protein: CASSSTGTSNSEQYF.

The sample holds a few counts of this clone. The chain uses TRBV5-1 and TRBJ1-1; D is possibly TRBD1 (5 bases). The CDR3 length is 16 residues. Germline lookup yields CDR1 SGHRS and CDR2 YFSETQ. V was clipped by 2 bases and J by 0 bases, with 14 bases between them. The CDR3 sequence: CASSFTRTPVNTEAFF. CDR3 DNA: TGCGCCAGCAGCTTTACAAGGACACCGGTGAACACTGAAGCTTTCTTT.

The V gene is TRBV7-2, the J gene TRBJ1-4, with TRBD1 identical over 7 bases. The germline V gene has CDR1 SGHTA and CDR2 FQGNSA. The V segment lost 1 base and the J segment 8 bases; nucleotides outside the gene matches: 4. There are 14 residues in the CDR3. CDR3 DNA sequence: TGTGCCAGCAGCTTAGATCGGGGACAGGAAAAACTGTTTTTT. Its translation is CASSLDRGQEKLFF.

The chain carries TRBV5-8 and TRBJ2-3; 14 nucleotides agree with TRBD2. This CDR3 contains 16 residues. Germline-derived CDR1 and CDR2 are SGHTS and YDEGEE. V trimming: 4 bases; J trimming: 2 bases; junction bases outside the gene matches: 3. For the CDR3, the DNA is TGTGCCAGCAGCGGGGGACTAGCGGGAGCCACAGATACGCAGTATTTT. It translates to CASSGGLAGATDTQYF.

The chain combines TRBV5-4 with TRBJ2-5; D is unresolved. Trimming pared 0 bases from V and 2 bases from J, leaving 8 bases between. The germline V gene has CDR1 SGHNT and CDR2 YYREEE (reference sequence). The CDR3 covers 14 residues. The chain's CDR3 is CASSLASEQETQYF. In nucleotides, the CDR3 is TGTGCCAGCAGCTTGGCCAGCGAACAAGAGACCCAGTACTTC.

This chain links TRBV29-1 with TRBJ1-4; TRBD1 matches at 8 bases. With V trimmed by 6 bases and J by 8 bases, 11 bases remained unmatched. CDR3 length: 14 amino acids. The germline CDR1 and CDR2 sequences are SQVTM and ANQGSEA. CDR3 in amino acids: CSVAWDRSREKLFF. In DNA form, the CDR3 reads TGCAGCGTAGCCTGGGACAGGTCACGGGAAAAACTGTTTTTT.

The chain couples TRBV6-6 to TRBJ2-1; 10 bases align to TRBD2. Germline lookup yields CDR1 MNHNY and CDR2 SVGAGI (reference sequence). Trimming at V came to 5 bases and at J to 12 bases, leaving 10 bases not matched to a gene. This CDR3 contains 14 residues. In DNA, the CDR3 is TGTGCCAGCAGTAACCTAGCTAGCGGGGGAGGGCAGTTCTTC. Protein sequence: CASSNLASGGGQFF.

The chain links TRBV6-5 to TRBJ1-2, with TRBD1 identical over 7 bases. Germline CDR1 MNHEY, CDR2 SVGAGI. CDR3 length: 13 residues. V gave up 5 bases and J gave up 3 bases; unmatched junction bases: 3. The CDR3: CASSRDRHYGYTF. CDR3 nucleotides: TGTGCCAGCAGTAGGGACAGACACTATGGCTACACCTTC.

The CDR3 DNA reads as TGTGCCAGCAACCAACTGAGCTTCTCTGGAAACACCATATATTTT. Protein: CASNQLSFSGNTIYF. The chain has TRBV28 and TRBJ1-3; D remains ambiguous. This CDR3 has 15 residues. V lost 7 bases, J lost 0 bases, and 13 bases lay in between. From germline, CDR1 is MDHEN and CDR2 SYDVKM.

The rearrangement links TRBV5-1 to TRBJ2-1; 10 positions agree with TRBD2. The CDR3 runs 16 residues. Losses at the gene ends were 4 bases for V and 4 bases for J; bases not matched to a gene: 8. The germline V gene has CDR1 SGHRS and CDR2 YFSETQ. This CDR3 is CASSRMSGGVYNEQFF. CDR3 nucleotide sequence: TGCGCCAGCAGCCGGATGAGCGGGGGGGTTTACAATGAGCAGTTCTTC.

This chain uses TRBV2 with TRBJ2-2, with D perhaps matching TRBD2 (6 bases). Between the trimmed V and J ends, which lost 6 bases and 6 bases, there was a span of 8 bases. The germline CDR1 and CDR2 sequences are SNHLY and FYNNEI. The CDR3 is 12 residues long. The CDR3 DNA sequence: TGTGCCAGCAGAAGGGACTCCGGGGAGCTGTTTTTT. Its protein is CASRRDSGELFF.

The rearrangement uses TRBV19 and TRBJ2-1, with D tentatively TRBD2 (5 bases). Germline V gene lookup returns CDR1 LNHDA and CDR2 SQIVND (reference sequence). Trimming pared 3 bases from V and 6 bases from J, leaving 15 bases between. The CDR3 extends over 15 amino acids. The CDR3 spells CASSMLGDLLNEQFF. In nucleotides, the CDR3 is TGTGCCAGTAGTATGTTGGGAGATCTCCTCAATGAGCAGTTCTTC.

J is TRBJ1-2 and V is TRBV10-3, with D tentatively TRBD1 (6 bases). This CDR3 contains 15 residues. Germline values: CDR1 ENHRY, CDR2 SYGVKD. The V end lost 7 bases, the J end lost 2 bases, and 17 bases lay between the germline ends. In DNA, the CDR3 is TGTGCCATCATGGGGCCAGGGGCGGCGAACTATGGCTACACCTTC. It is translated as CAIMGPGAANYGYTF.

The rearrangement joins TRBV11-3 to TRBJ1-3, with a possible D match to TRBD1 (5 bases). The germline CDR1 and CDR2 sequences are SGHNT and YENEEA. Trimming removed 5 bases from V and 0 bases from J, with 8 bases in between. The CDR3 extends over 14 amino acids. The CDR3 DNA follows: TGTGCCAGCAGCCCAGGGTACTCTGGAAACACCATATATTTT. The encoded protein is CASSPGYSGNTIYF.

This clone has just one count. The V and J genes are TRBV10-3 and TRBJ2-5; D is uncertain. The CDR3 runs to 13 residues. The V gene lost 4 bases and the J gene lost 5 bases, with 11 bases spanning the gap. Germline lookup yields CDR1 ENHRY and CDR2 SYGVKD. CDR3 amino acids: CAISGGGPETQYF. The CDR3 bases are TGTGCCATCAGTGGAGGCGGCCCTGAGACCCAGTACTTC.

The chain couples TRBV5-6 to TRBJ2-7; 7 bases are shared with TRBD1. The CDR3 length is 17 residues. CDR1 SGHDT and CDR2 YYEEEE come from the germline V gene. V shed 4 bases and J 0 bases; nucleotides not matched to a gene: 13. CDR3 in DNA: TGTGCCAGCAGCCCAAGAAGAGTGACAGGGCTCTCCTACGAGCAGTACTTC. It translates to CASSPRRVTGLSYEQYF.

This chain uses TRBV18 with TRBJ2-7; TRBD2 matches at 8 bases. V dropped 3 bases and J dropped 4; count of bases not matched to a gene: 11. This CDR3 region has 16 residues. The germline CDR1 and CDR2 sequences are KGHSH and LQKENI. CDR3 in DNA: TGTGCCAGCTCACCGCCCTTTACGACTAGCGTTTACGAGCAGTACTTC. This encodes CASSPPFTTSVYEQYF.

CDR3 nucleotide sequence: TGTGCCAGCTCCCACGAGGGCGGGAGGGGGGAGCTGTTTTTT. Protein sequence: CASSHEGGRGELFF. The rearrangement links TRBV27 to TRBJ2-2, with TRBD2 matching 8 bases. The germline gives CDR1 MNHEY, CDR2 SMNVEV (reference sequence). CDR3 size: 14 residues. The J segment lost 8 bases and the V segment lost 8 bases, leaving 10 bases of the junction unmatched.

The chain has TRBV9 and TRBJ2-1, with D tentatively TRBD2 (6 bases). The V and J ends lost 0 bases and 1 base respectively, with 8 bases between them. The CDR3 sequence is 15 residues long. Germline lookup yields CDR1 SGDLS and CDR2 YYNGEE. Written as DNA, the CDR3 is TGTGCCAGCAGCGTAGCTGGACTATCCTACAATGAGCAGTTCTTC. Translation: CASSVAGLSYNEQFF.

Points on this clone: Other DNA sequences within the sample encode an identical CDR3. The V and J genes are TRBV28 and TRBJ1-1, with D perhaps TRBD1 (6 bases). Germline V lookup: CDR1 MDHEN, CDR2 SYDVKM. Deletions cut 9 bases from V and 1 base from J, with 15 bases between. This CDR3 is built from 14 residues. The CDR3 protein is CASSLGGGNTEAFF. Here the CDR3 DNA reads TGTGCCAGTAGCTTAGGGGGGGGGAACACTGAAGCTTTCTTT.

J is TRBJ1-2 and V is TRBV28, with a possible D match to TRBD1 (6 bases). The CDR3 totals 12 residues. The germline gives CDR1 MDHEN, CDR2 SYDVKM. Between the trimmed V and J ends, which lost 6 bases and 5 bases, there was a span of 10 bases. CDR3 region: CASSQGFYGYTF. CDR3 nucleotides: TGTGCCAGCAGCCAGGGGTTTTATGGCTACACCTTC.

The rearrangement joins TRBV19 to TRBJ1-5; the match to TRBD1 covers 9 bases. Germline V gene lookup returns CDR1 LNHDA and CDR2 SQIVND (reference sequence). The CDR3 consists of 20 residues. V lost 5 bases, J lost 2 bases, and 19 bases stayed unmatched. The CDR3 protein is CASSPHHRGRTDGGNQPQHF. CDR3 DNA: TGTGCCAGTAGTCCACATCACAGGGGGCGGACGGACGGTGGCAATCAGCCCCAGCATTTT.

The J gene is TRBJ1-5, the V gene TRBV4-1, with D possibly matching TRBD1 (6 bases). The V gene lost 3 bases and the J gene lost 4 bases, with 10 bases spanning the gap. Germline assignment: CDR1 MGHRA and CDR2 YSYEKL. This CDR3 has 14 amino acids. CDR3 coding DNA: TGCGCCAGCAGCCAGGGGGCGTTTAATCAGCCCCAGCATTTT. Protein product: CASSQGAFNQPQHF.

This clone has only a few counts. The rearrangement joins TRBV28 to TRBJ1-3, with unresolved D. The CDR3 has 17 residues. Deletions cut 2 bases from V and 6 bases from J, with 20 bases between. CDR1 is MDHEN and CDR2 is SYDVKM in the germline V gene. The CDR3 is CASSLGLTLPGANTIYF. The CDR3 bases are TGTGCCAGCAGTTTAGGCCTGACGCTCCCAGGTGCAAACACCATATATTTT.

The chain carries TRBV7-2 and TRBJ2-5; 15 bases agree with TRBD2. This CDR3 region has 17 residues. J gave up 4 bases and V 1 base, and 4 bases lay outside the gene matches. The V gene's germline CDR1 is SGHTA and CDR2 FQGNSA. The CDR3 nucleotides are TGTGCCAGCAGCTTAGTTCGGACTAGCGGGGGGGCAGAGACCCAGTACTTC. This sequence encodes CASSLVRTSGGAETQYF.

The chain links TRBV15 to TRBJ2-3; TRBD2 matches at 16 bases. The CDR3 is made up of 18 amino acids. Germline CDR1 LNHNV, CDR2 YYDKDF (reference sequence). Trimming cost V 0 bases and J 4 bases; bases outside gene matches: 4. This chain's CDR3 is CATSREGLAGGPADTQYF. CDR3 nucleotide sequence: TGTGCCACCAGCAGAGAGGGACTAGCGGGGGGGCCGGCAGATACGCAGTATTTT.

This clone was observed once. This chain uses TRBV10-1 with TRBJ2-1, with D possibly matching TRBD2 (5 bases). This CDR3 is 15 amino acids long. V lost 6 bases to trimming and J lost 6 bases, with 18 bases between them. The V gene's germline CDR1 is WNHNN and CDR2 SYGVQD (reference sequence). The CDR3: CASSLLGESFNEQFF. The CDR3 region has the DNA TGCGCCAGCAGCTTACTAGGTGAAAGTTTCAATGAGCAGTTCTTC.